In this sample, the clone carrying this TCR beta chain turned up a few times. Its specificity is not known. The sample originates from a study of long-term antiretroviral therapy in people with HIV. General study results and limits: Dominance of pre-ART expanded clones persisted, fluctuating and often declining after ART.

From germline, CDR1 is ENHRY and CDR2 SYGVKD. This CDR3 comprises 18 residues. The junction had 13 bases not matched to a gene; V was cut back by 4 bases and J by 6 bases. Investigators performed immunoSEQ version v3.0 at survey level. Profiling relied on immunoSEQ multiplex PCR, and the TCRdb table lists in-frame clones only, not all of them. In the table there are tens of thousands of clones, about 85% of which are singletons. The chain combines TRBV10-3 with TRBJ2-6; 9 bases align to TRBD1. The receptor comes from a woman aged 25 to 39 with HIV. Here the sequenced sample was unsorted PBMCs, taken 2.8 years before starting antiretroviral therapy. CDR3 sequence reads: CAISVNRDRVAQANVLTF. CDR3 in DNA: TGTGCCATCAGTGTGAACCGGGACAGGGTGGCGCAGGCCAACGTCCTGACTTTC.